This T cell receptor (beta chain) was identified in a study of shared T cell receptors in the human thymus (dated by TCRdb to the early 2020s). General notes on the study: The study examined how self-reactive, shared T-cell receptor alpha chains are generated in the human thymus.

As for this clone: The specificity of this receptor is unknown. No clone much larger than this one lies a single base away; base qualities are absent.

Its CDR3 holds 14 amino acids, cysteine through phenylalanine. The sequence is cut down to CDR3 DNA, 42 bases in frame from base 1. Unmatched junction bases come to 5, with V trimmed by 8 bases and J by 0 bases. From a lookup of the germline V gene, CDR1 and CDR2 are WSHSY and SAAADI. The method was the immunoSEQ multiplex PCR assay. TCRdb took over this immuneACCESS table, retaining in-frame rearrangements with V and J assigned. Such tables are incomplete; in checked studies, under half of the missing clones stem from an unresolved V gene, and the remainder is unexplained. In this sample the table shows roughly 710,000 clones, roughly 85% of which occur a single time. The ten biggest clones cover around 0.01% of the sample. These data were likewise used in another study, on human thymus T cells. That second publication adds: The donors were immunologically healthy infants in Finland who had open corrective cardiac surgery for congenital heart defects. Thymus tissue was obtained as surgical resects removed during corrective cardiac surgery. V and J gene segment usage appeared biased in both thymic and peripheral blood repertoires. According to the related research, thymic TCR repertoires were highly overlapping among unrelated individuals. The study characterized TCR alpha and beta repertoires from about 8 infant thymus samples and a few related peripheral blood samples. The infant donors were roughly 7 to 244 days old, and the cohort included five to seven males and two females. After being mechanically released from the tissue, thymocytes were kept at -70 degrees C in pellets of about 10-32 million cells. A QIAsymphony instrument was used to extract genomic DNA from the frozen cell pellets. The immunoSEQ multiplex PCR assay was used to amplify the TCRB and TCRAD loci from a standardized amount of quality-controlled genomic DNA. The amplicons covered the V(D)J region and were long enough to include the CDR3 and to identify the V and J genes. The commercial immunoSEQ service was used to sequence amplicons on an Illumina platform. Primer bias and sequencing errors were corrected using previously described methods, and TCRAD and TCRB definitions followed the IMGT database. The repertoires were analysed using immunoSEQ Analyzer 3.0 and VDJTools for basic statistics, V/J segment usage, diversity estimates, rarefaction and pairwise overlap. To estimate diversity, the Chao1, ChaoE, Efron-Thisted, Shannon and inverse Simpson indices were applied, and diversity was also estimated on datasets down-sampled to the smallest sample. For repertoire overlap, CDR3 nucleotide sequence, V gene and J gene had to match strictly, and clustering was done by Jaccard-based multidimensional scaling. On average, thymus samples yielded about 730,000 unique TCRB clonotypes, whereas blood samples yielded approximately 90,000.

This TCR was sampled from a girl younger than two with a congenital heart defect. Donor details come from another sample of the same person, matched by shared clones. Input material: thymocytes. The sequence is built from TRBV10-2 and TRBJ1-1; 8 bases in the middle match TRBD1. CDR3 sequence: CASRDRTLNTEAFF. The DNA reads as follows: TGCGCCAGCCGGGACAGGACCTTGAACACTGAAGCTTTCTTT.